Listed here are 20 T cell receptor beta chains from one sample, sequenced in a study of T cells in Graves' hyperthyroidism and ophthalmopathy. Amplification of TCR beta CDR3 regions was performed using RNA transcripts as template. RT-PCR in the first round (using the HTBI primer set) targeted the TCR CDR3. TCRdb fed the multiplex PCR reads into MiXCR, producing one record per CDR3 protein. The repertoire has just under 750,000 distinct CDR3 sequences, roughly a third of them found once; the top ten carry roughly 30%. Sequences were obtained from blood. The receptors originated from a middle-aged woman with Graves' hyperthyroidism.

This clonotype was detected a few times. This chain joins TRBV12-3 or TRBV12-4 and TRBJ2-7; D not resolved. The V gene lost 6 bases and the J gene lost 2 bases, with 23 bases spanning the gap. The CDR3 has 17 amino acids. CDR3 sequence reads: CASSRRVWGNDPYEQYF. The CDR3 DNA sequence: TGTGCCAGCAGCCGAAGGGTATGGGGAAACGACCCCTACGAGCAGTACTTC.

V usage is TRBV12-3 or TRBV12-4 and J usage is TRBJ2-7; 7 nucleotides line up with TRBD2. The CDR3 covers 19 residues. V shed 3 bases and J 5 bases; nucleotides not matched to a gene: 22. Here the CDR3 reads CASSFKGLAVFVLGDEQYF. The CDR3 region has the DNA TGTGCCAGCAGTTTTAAGGGTCTAGCGGTTTTCGTTTTGGGTGACGAGCAGTACTTC.

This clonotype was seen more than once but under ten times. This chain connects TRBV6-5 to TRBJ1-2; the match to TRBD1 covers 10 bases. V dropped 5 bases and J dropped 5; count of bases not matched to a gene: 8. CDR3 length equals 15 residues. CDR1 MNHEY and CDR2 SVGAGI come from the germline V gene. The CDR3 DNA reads TGTGCCAGCAGTAAACTGGGACAGGGGAGATATGGCTACACCTTC. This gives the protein CASSKLGQGRYGYTF.

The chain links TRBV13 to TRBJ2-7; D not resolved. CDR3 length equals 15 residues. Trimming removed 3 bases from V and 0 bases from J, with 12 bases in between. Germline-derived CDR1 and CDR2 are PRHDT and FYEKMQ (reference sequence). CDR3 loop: CASSFGGWGSYEQYF. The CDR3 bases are TGTGCCAGCAGCTTCGGTGGGTGGGGCTCCTACGAGCAGTACTTC.

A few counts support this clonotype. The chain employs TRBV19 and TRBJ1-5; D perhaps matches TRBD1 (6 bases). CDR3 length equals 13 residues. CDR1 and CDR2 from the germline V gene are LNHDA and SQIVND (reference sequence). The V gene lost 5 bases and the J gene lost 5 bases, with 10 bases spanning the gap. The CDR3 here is CASSVQGDQPQHF. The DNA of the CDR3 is TGTGCCAGTAGTGTACAGGGCGATCAGCCCCAGCATTTT. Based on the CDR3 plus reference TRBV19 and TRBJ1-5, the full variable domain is DGGITQSPKYLFRKEGQNVTLSCEQNLNHDAMYWYRQDPGQGLRLIYYSQIVNDFQKGDIAEGYSVSREKKESFPLTVTSAQKNPTAFYLCASSVQGDQPQHFGDGTRLSIL.

CDR3 in DNA: TGTGCCAGTAGTATAGGAGGAGGGAGCGGATACTTC. This codes for CASSIGGGSGYF. V is TRBV19 and J is TRBJ2-7; D possibly corresponds to TRBD2 (6 bases). The V gene lost 1 base and the J gene lost 13 bases, with 14 bases spanning the gap. There are 12 residues in the CDR3. The germline V gene encodes CDR1 LNHDA and CDR2 SQIVND (reference sequence).

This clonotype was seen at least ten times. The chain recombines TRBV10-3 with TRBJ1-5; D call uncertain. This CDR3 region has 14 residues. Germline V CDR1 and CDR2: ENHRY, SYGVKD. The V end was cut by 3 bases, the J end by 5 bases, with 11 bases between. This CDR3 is CAISEGQEDQPQHF. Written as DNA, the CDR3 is TGTGCCATCAGTGAAGGGCAGGAGGATCAGCCCCAGCATTTT.

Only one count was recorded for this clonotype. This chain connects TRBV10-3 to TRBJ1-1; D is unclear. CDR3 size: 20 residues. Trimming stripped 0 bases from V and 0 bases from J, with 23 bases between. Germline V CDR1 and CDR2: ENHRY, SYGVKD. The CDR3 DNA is TGTGCCATCAGTGAGTCGACTCCCCCAGCAATTCGTATCATGAACACTGAAGCTTTCTTT. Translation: CAISESTPPAIRIMNTEAFF.

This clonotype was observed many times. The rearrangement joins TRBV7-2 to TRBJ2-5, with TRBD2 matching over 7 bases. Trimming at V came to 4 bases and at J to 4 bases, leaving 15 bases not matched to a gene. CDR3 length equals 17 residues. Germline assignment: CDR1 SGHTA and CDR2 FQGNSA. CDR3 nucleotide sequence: TGTGCCAGCAGCTCCCGATACGCAGCGGGAATGGGAGAGACCCAGTACTTC. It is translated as CASSSRYAAGMGETQYF.

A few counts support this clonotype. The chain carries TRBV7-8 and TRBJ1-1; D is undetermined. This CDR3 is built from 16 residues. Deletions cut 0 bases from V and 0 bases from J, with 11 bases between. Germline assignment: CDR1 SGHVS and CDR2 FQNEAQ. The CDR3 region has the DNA TGTGCCAGCAGCTTAGCGACGGCCCCTATGAACACTGAAGCTTTCTTT. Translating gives CASSLATAPMNTEAFF.

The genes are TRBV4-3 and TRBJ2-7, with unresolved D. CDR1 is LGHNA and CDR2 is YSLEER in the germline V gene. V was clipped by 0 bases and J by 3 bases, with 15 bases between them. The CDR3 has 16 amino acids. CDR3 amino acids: CASSQDISAVGYEQYF. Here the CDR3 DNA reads TGCGCCAGCAGCCAAGATATTAGTGCAGTAGGCTACGAGCAGTACTTC.

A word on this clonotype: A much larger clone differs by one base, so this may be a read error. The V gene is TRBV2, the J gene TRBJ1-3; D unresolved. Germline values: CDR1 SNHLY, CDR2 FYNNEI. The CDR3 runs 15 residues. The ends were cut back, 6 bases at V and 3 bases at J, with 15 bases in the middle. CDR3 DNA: TGTGCCAGCAGCCCCGGGTCTGGGGATGGAAACACCATATATTTT. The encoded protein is CASSPGSGDGNTIYF.

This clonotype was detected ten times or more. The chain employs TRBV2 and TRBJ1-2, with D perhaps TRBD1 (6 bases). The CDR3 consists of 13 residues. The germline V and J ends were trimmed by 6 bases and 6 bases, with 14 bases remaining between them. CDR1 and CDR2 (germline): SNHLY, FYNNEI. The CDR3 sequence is CASSRDNGNGYTF. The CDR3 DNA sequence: TGTGCCAGCAGCCGGGACAACGGAAATGGCTACACCTTC.

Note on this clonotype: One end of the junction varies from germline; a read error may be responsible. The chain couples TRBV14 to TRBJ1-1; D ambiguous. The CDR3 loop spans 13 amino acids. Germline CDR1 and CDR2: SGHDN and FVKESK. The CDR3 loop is CASSPGDLTGAFF. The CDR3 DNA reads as TGTGCCAGCAGCCCCGGCGACCTCACTGGAGCTTTCTTT. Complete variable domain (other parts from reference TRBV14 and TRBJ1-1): EAGVTQFPSHSVIEKGQTVTLRCDPISGHDNLYWYRRVMGKEIKFLLHFVKESKQDESGMPNNRFLAERTGGTYSTLKVQPAELEDSGVYFCASSPGDLTGAFFGQGTRLTVV.

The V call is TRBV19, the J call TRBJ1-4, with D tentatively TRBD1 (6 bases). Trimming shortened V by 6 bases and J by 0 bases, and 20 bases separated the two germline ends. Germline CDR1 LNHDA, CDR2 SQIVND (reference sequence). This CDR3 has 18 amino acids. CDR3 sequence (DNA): TGTGCCAGTAGGCCCTGGGGGCTCAGGGCTGCAACTAATGAAAAACTGTTTTTT. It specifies CASRPWGLRAATNEKLFF.

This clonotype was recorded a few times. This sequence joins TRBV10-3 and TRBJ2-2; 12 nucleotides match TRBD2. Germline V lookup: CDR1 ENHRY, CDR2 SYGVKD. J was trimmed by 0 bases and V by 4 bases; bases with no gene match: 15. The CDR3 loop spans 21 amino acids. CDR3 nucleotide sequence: TGTGCCATCAGTGCGTCCGGACTAGCGGGACTTCACCCGGCGAACACCGGGGAGCTGTTTTTT. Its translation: CAISASGLAGLHPANTGELFF.

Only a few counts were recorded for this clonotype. The CDR3: CASSEEVARGTDTQYF. CDR3 sequence (DNA): TGTGCCAGCAGTGAAGAGGTGGCCCGAGGAACAGATACGCAGTATTTT. The chain links TRBV2 to TRBJ2-3; no clear D gene. This CDR3 spans 16 amino acids. V dropped 1 base and J dropped 3 bases, with 14 bases sitting between them. Germline V gene data show CDR1 as SNHLY and CDR2 as FYNNEI.

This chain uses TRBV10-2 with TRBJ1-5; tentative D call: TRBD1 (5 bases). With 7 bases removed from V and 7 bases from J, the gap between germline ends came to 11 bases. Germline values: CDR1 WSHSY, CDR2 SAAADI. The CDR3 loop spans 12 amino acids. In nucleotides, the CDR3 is TGCGCCAGCACCGGGGCTCAGCAGCCCCAGCATTTT. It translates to CASTGAQQPQHF.

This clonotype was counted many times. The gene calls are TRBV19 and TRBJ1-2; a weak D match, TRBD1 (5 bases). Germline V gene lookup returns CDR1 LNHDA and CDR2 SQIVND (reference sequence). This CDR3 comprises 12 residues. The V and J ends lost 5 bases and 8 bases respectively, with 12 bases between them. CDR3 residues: CASSPGGRGYTF. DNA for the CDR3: TGTGCCAGTAGTCCCGGGGGACGCGGCTACACCTTC.

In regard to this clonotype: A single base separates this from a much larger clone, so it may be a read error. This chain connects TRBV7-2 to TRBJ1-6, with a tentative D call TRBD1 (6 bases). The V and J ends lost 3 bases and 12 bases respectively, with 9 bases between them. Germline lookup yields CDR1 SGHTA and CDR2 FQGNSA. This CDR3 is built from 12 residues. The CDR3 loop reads CASSFQDRPLHF. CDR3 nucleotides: TGTGCCAGCAGCTTCCAGGACAGACCCCTCCACTTT.